The clone carrying this T cell receptor (beta chain) was detected many times. Its antigen is as yet unknown. A sample-barcoded 5' primer and a J-beta primer mix were used in a second PCR of roughly 7 to 11 cycles. Every single cDNA molecule received a tag from a template-switch adaptor with 12 random nucleotides. TCRdb independently ran MiXCR on the 5' RACE reads; one entry per CDR3 protein. The sample records fewer than 2,000,000 distinct CDR3 sequences, about 32% being singletons. This sample is part of a study of blood T cells in healthy people across ages. Germline CDR1 MNHNY, CDR2 SVGAGI (reference sequence). Trimming cost V 3 bases and J 0 bases, with 16 bases left between them. This CDR3 has 17 amino acids. Findings and caveats of the study: Roughly linear declines in TCR beta diversity per million T cells occurred with age. The donors' CMV status was not determined, possibly confounding changes in expanded clonotypes.

The rearrangement links TRBV6-6 to TRBJ2-3; D is possibly TRBD2 (5 bases). Source material: blood. The TCR originated in a woman aged 25 to 45 in good health. The DNA of the CDR3 is TGTGCCAGCAGTTATGGCCGCGGTGGGGAGAGCACAGATACGCAGTATTTT. This sequence encodes CASSYGRGGESTDTQYF.